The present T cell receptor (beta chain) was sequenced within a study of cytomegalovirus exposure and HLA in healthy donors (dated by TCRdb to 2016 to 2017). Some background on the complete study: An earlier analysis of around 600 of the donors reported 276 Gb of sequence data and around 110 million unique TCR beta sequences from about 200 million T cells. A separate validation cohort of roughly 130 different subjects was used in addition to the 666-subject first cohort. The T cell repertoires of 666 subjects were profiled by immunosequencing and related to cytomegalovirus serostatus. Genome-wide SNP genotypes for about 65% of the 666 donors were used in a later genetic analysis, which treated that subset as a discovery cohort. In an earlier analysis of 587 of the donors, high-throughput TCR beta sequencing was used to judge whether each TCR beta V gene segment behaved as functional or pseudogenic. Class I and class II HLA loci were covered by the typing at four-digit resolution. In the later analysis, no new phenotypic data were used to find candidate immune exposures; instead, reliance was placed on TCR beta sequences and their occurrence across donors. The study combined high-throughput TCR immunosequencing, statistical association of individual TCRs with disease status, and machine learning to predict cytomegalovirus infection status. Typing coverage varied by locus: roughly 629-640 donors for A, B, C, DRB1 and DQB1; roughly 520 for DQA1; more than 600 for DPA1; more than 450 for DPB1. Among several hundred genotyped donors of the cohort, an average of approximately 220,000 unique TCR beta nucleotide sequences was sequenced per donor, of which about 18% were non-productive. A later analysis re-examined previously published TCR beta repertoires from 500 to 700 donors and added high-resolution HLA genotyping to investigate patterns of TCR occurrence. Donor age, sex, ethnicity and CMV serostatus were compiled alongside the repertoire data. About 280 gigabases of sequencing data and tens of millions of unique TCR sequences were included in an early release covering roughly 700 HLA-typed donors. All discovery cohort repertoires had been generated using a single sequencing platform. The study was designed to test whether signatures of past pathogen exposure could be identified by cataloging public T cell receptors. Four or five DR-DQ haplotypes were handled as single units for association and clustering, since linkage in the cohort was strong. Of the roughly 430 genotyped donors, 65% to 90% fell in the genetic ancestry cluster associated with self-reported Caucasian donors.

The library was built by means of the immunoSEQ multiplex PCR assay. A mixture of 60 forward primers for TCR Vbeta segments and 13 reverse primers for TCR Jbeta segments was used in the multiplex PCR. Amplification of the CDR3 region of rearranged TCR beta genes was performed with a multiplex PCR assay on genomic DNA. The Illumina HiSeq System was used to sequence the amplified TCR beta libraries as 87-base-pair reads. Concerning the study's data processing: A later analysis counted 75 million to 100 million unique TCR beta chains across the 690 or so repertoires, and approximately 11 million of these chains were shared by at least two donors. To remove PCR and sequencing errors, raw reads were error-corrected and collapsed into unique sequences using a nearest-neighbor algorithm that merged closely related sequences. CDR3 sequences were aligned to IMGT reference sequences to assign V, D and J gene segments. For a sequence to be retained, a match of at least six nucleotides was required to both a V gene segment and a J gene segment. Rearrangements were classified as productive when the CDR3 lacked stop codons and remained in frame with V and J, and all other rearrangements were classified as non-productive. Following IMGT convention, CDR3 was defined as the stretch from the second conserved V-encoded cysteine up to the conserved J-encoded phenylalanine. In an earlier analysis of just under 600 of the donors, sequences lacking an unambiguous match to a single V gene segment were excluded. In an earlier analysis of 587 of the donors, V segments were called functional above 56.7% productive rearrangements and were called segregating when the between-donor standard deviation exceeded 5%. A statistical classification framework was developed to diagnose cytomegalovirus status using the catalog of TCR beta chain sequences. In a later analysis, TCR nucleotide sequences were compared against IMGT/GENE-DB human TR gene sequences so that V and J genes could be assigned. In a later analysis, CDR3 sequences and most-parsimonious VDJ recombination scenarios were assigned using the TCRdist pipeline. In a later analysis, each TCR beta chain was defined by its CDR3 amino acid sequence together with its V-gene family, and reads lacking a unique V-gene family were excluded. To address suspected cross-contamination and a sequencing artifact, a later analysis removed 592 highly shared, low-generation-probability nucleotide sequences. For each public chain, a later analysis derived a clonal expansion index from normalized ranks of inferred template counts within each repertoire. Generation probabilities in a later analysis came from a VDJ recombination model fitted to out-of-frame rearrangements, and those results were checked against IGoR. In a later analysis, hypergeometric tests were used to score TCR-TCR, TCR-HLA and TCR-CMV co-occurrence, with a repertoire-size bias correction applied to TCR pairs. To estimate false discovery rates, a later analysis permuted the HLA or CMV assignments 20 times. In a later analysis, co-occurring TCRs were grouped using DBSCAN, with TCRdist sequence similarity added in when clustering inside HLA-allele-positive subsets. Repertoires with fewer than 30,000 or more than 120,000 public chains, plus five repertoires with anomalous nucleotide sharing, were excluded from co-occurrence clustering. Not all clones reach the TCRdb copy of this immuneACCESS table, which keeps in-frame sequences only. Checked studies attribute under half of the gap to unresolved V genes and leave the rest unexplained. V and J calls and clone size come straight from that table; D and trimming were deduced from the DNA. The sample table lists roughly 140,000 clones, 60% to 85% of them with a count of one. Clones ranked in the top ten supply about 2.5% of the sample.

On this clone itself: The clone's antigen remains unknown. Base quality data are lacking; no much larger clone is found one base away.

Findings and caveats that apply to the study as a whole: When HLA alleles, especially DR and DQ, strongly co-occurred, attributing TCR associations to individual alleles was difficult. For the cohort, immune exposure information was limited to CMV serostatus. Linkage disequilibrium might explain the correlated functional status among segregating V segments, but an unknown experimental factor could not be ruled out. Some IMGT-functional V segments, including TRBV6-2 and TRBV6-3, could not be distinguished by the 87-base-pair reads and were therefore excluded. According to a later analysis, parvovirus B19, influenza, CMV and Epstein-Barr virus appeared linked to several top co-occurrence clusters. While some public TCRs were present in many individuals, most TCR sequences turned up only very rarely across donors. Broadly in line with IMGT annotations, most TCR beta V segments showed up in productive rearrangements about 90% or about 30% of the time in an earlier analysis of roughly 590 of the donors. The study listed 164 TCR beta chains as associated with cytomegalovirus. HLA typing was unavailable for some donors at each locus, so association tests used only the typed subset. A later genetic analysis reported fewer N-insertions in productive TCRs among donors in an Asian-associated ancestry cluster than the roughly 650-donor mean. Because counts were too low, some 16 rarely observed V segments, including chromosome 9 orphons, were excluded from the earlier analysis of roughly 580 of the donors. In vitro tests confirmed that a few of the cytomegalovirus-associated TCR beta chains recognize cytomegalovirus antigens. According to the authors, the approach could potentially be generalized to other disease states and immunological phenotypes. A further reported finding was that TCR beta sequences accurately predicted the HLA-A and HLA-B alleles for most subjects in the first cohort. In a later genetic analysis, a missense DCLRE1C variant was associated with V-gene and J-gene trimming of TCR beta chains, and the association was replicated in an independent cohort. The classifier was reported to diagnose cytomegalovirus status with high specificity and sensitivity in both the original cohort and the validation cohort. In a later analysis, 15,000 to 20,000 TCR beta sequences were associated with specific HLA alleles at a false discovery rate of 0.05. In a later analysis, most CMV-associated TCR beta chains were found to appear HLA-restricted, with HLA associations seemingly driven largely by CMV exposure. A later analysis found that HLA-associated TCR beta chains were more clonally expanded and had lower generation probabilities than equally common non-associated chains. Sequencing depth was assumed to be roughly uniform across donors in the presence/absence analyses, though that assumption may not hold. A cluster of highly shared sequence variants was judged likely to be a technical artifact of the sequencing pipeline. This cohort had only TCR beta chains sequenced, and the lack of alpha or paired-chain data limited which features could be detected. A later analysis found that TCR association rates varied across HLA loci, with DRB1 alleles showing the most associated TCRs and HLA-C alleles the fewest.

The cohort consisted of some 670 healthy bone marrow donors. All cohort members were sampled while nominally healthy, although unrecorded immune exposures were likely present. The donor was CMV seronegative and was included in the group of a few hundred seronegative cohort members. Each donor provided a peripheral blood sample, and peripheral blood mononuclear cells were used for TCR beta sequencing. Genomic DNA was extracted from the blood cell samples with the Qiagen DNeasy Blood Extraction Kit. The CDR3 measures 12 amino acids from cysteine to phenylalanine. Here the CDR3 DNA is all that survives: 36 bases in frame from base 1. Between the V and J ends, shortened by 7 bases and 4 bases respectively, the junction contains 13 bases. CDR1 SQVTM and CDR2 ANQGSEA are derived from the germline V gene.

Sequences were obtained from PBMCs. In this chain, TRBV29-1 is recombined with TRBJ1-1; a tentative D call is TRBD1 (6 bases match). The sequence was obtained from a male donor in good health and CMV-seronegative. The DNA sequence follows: TGCAGCGGCCATACAGGGAGCACTGAAGCTTTCTTT. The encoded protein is CSGHTGSTEAFF. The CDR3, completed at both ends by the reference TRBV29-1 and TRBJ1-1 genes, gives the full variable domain SAVISQKPSRDICQRGTSLTIQCQVDSQVTMMFWYRQQPGQSLTLIATANQGSEATYESGFVIDKFPISRPNLTFSTLTVSNMSPEDSSIYLCSGHTGSTEAFFGQGTRLTVV.